These 18 T cell receptor beta chains originate from one sample sequenced in a study of beta chain features in type 1 diabetes. The whole isolated RNA underwent reverse transcription, so sequencing captured expressed TCRB transcripts. The assay was immunoSEQ multiplex PCR, and TCRdb's table has in-frame clones only and misses some. In the table there are almost 250,000 clones, about 14% of which are singletons. Sequencing used naive CD4+ T cells from blood. Receptors were obtained from a woman between 35 and 50 years old in good health.

The rearrangement links TRBV7-2 to TRBJ1-3; D remains unclear. V gave up 8 bases and J gave up 4 bases, with 12 bases separating them. Germline CDR1 and CDR2: SGHTA and FQGNSA. This CDR3 comprises 13 residues. CDR3 DNA sequence: TGTGCCAGCGGCATAAAACAGGGAAACACCATATATTTT. Amino acid sequence: CASGIKQGNTIYF.

There are a few counts of this clone. The V call is TRBV6-5, the J call TRBJ1-2, with 9 bases lining up with TRBD1. CDR3 length: 16 amino acids. The V gene end was trimmed by 2 bases and the J gene end by 7 bases; junction bases not matched to a gene: 11. CDR1 is MNHEY and CDR2 is SVGAGI in the germline V gene. The chain's CDR3 is CASSYASGTGFFGYTF. Here the CDR3 DNA reads TGTGCCAGCAGTTACGCCTCCGGGACAGGGTTCTTTGGCTACACCTTC.

This clone was observed a few times. The DNA of the CDR3 is TGTGCCAGCAGCGCGGACAGGGTGTTCACTGAAGCTTTCTTT. It specifies CASSADRVFTEAFF. The chain is built from TRBV9 and TRBJ1-1; 8 bases fit TRBD1. CDR3 length: 14 residues. Trimming took 3 bases from V and 4 from J; bases not matched to a gene: 5. Germline CDR1 and CDR2: SGDLS and YYNGEE.

The V gene is TRBV5-1, the J gene TRBJ2-7; tentatively, D is TRBD1 (6 bases). Trimming removed 4 bases at V and 3 bases at J, with 17 bases between. This CDR3 contains 15 residues. Germline V CDR1 and CDR2: SGHRS, YFSETQ. The CDR3 nucleotides read TGCGCCAGCAGCCAACAGGGTGGGGACCTCTACGAGCAGTACTTC. It encodes CASSQQGGDLYEQYF.

This clone was recorded a few times. J is TRBJ2-5 and V is TRBV10-3; maybe TRBD2 (7 bases). V dropped 7 bases and J dropped 1 base, with 16 bases sitting between them. In germline, CDR1 is ENHRY, CDR2 SYGVKD. The CDR3 has 15 residues. Here the CDR3 reads CAITQGGGIQETQYF. DNA for the CDR3: TGTGCCATCACCCAAGGGGGGGGCATCCAAGAGACCCAGTACTTC.

This clone came up a few times. Here the CDR3 reads CASSGAGGGNTIYF. CDR3 nucleotide sequence: TGTGCCAGCAGCGGGGCAGGGGGCGGAAACACCATATATTTT. The chain recombines TRBV5-4 with TRBJ1-3; TRBD1 agrees at 8 bases. Germline CDR1 SGHNT, CDR2 YYREEE (reference sequence). There are 14 residues in the CDR3. V lost 4 bases to trimming and J lost 4 bases; unmatched junction nucleotides: 4. Full variable domain (missing parts from reference TRBV5-4 and TRBJ1-3): ETGVTQSPTHLIKTRGQQVTLRCSSQSGHNTVSWYQQALGQGPQFIFQYYREEENGRGNFPPRFSGLQFPNYSSELNVNALELDDSALYLCASSGAGGGNTIYFGEGSWLTVV.

The V and J genes are TRBV5-1 and TRBJ1-1; a possible D gene is TRBD1 (5 bases). Trimming cost V 1 base and J 3 bases, with 7 bases left between them. The CDR3 extends over 13 amino acids. Germline lookup yields CDR1 SGHRS and CDR2 YFSETQ. DNA of the CDR3: TGCGCCAGCAGCTTGTGGGGGGACACTGAAGCTTTCTTT. Protein: CASSLWGDTEAFF.

This clone was observed a few times. The J gene is TRBJ1-1, the V gene TRBV6-6, with D maybe TRBD1 (5 bases). The germline V gene has CDR1 MNHNY and CDR2 SVGAGI (reference sequence). Trimming removed 7 bases at V and 10 bases at J, with 19 bases between. The CDR3 contains 13 residues. DNA for the CDR3: TGTGCCAGCACCTATGGGGGGGGAAACGGAGCTTTCTTT. This encodes CASTYGGGNGAFF.

This clone was counted a few times. V gene TRBV23-1 combines with J gene TRBJ1-3, with D maybe TRBD1 (6 bases). TRBV23-1 is identified as an open reading frame with a role that is uncertain. Trimming cost V 1 base and J 1 base, with 8 bases left between them. This CDR3 is 15 amino acids long. The chain's CDR3 is CASSQWTVSGNTIYF. The CDR3 coding sequence is TGCGCCAGCAGTCAATGGACAGTTTCTGGAAACACCATATATTTT.

The J gene is TRBJ2-1, the V gene TRBV7-2; 9 bases are shared with TRBD2. J gave up 1 base and V 6 bases, and 7 bases lay outside the gene matches. Germline CDR1 reads SGHTA; CDR2 reads FQGNSA. CDR3 length: 16 amino acids. The CDR3 protein is CASSPESGGSYNEQFF. CDR3 DNA: TGTGCCAGCAGTCCGGAGAGCGGGGGGTCCTACAATGAGCAGTTCTTC. Combining the CDR3 with reference TRBV7-2 and TRBJ2-1 gives the whole variable domain GAGVSQSPSNKVTEKGKDVELRCDPISGHTALYWYRQSLGQGLEFLIYFQGNSAPDKSGLPSDRFSAERTGGSVSTLTIQRTQQEDSAVYLCASSPESGGSYNEQFFGPGTRLTVL.

This clone was counted between two and nine times. The J gene is TRBJ2-7, the V gene TRBV19; 8 bases match TRBD1. Losses at the gene ends were 4 bases for V and 2 bases for J; bases not matched to a gene: 7. The CDR3 runs to 15 residues. The germline V gene has CDR1 LNHDA and CDR2 SQIVND (reference sequence). The CDR3 sequence is CASSTGIQGAYEQYF. The CDR3 DNA reads as TGTGCCAGTAGTACCGGGATACAGGGGGCCTACGAGCAGTACTTC.

This clone was detected only a few times. J is TRBJ2-3 and V is TRBV12-5; 10 bases map to TRBD2. The length of the CDR3 is 18 residues. V was pared by 0 bases and J by 1 base, with 7 bases of the junction left unmatched. Germline loops: CDR1 LGHNT, CDR2 FRNRAP. The CDR3 loop is CASGLVHASGGRTDTQYF. CDR3 nucleotides: TGTGCTAGTGGTTTGGTACATGCTAGCGGGGGCCGCACAGATACGCAGTATTTT.

V gene TRBV5-1 combines with J gene TRBJ2-1; 9 bases fit TRBD1. Germline assignment: CDR1 SGHRS and CDR2 YFSETQ. This CDR3 contains 14 residues. With V trimmed by 3 bases and J by 5 bases, 3 bases remained unmatched. The CDR3 DNA follows: TGCGCCAGCAGCTGGGACAGGGCGGACAATGAGCAGTTCTTC. Encoded protein: CASSWDRADNEQFF.

The gene calls are TRBV5-4 and TRBJ2-1, with 8 positions matching TRBD1. This CDR3 has 15 amino acids. From germline, CDR1 is SGHNT and CDR2 YYREEE (reference sequence). The J segment lost 1 base and the V segment lost 4 bases, leaving 4 bases of the junction unmatched. The CDR3 DNA follows: TGTGCCAGCAGCCCTGGACAGGGTTCCTACAATGAGCAGTTCTTC. It is translated as CASSPGQGSYNEQFF.

The V call is TRBV5-6, the J call TRBJ1-2; 7 positions match TRBD1. This CDR3 comprises 17 residues. V shed 0 bases and J 4 bases; nucleotides not matched to a gene: 12. Germline lookup yields CDR1 SGHDT and CDR2 YYEEEE. The CDR3 nucleotides read TGTGCCAGCAGCTTGGGTGGGACAGCTATAAGTGGCTATGGCTACACCTTC. Protein: CASSLGGTAISGYGYTF.

This CDR3 reads CASSPRRLTGSWGGHQPQHF. For the CDR3, the DNA is TGTGCCAGCTCACCAAGGCGATTGACAGGGTCCTGGGGTGGCCATCAGCCCCAGCATTTT. The chain uses TRBV18 and TRBJ1-5; 7 bases agree with TRBD1. This CDR3 region has 20 residues. Germline CDR1 is KGHSH and CDR2 is LQKENI. Trimming at V came to 2 bases and at J to 5 bases, leaving 21 bases not matched to a gene.

This clone was observed a few times. The chain carries TRBV19 and TRBJ2-1; 9 positions agree with TRBD1. The CDR3 runs 15 residues. V trimming: 3 bases; J trimming: 2 bases; junction bases outside the gene matches: 2. Germline lookup yields CDR1 LNHDA and CDR2 SQIVND (reference sequence). The CDR3: CASSIRTGAYNEQFF. In DNA, the CDR3 is TGTGCCAGTAGTATCCGGACAGGGGCCTACAATGAGCAGTTCTTC.

This clone was seen only a few times. The J gene is TRBJ2-7, the V gene TRBV14, with no clear D. Trimming cost V 3 bases and J 6 bases, with 18 bases left between them. CDR3 length: 15 residues. CDR1 is SGHDN and CDR2 is FVKESK in the germline V gene. In DNA, the CDR3 is TGTGCCAGCAGCCAGGAAACCGGTGGGCTTGGCGAGCAGTACTTC. Translation gives CASSQETGGLGEQYF.